What follows are 10 T cell receptor beta chains derived from one specimen sequenced in a study of T-cell reconstitution after alpha-beta-depleted transplantation in children. Preparing the TCRbeta library involved the use of unique molecular identifiers. Each CDR3 protein gets one entry after TCRdb re-called the PCR reads with MiXCR. The sample lists about 200,000 distinct CDR3 sequences, about 7% occurring once. This specimen was PBMCs, taken before TCRalphabeta/CD19-depleted stem cell transplant. Receptor source: a boy younger than 10 with acute lymphoblastic leukemia, due to receive a stem cell transplant.

This clonotype was detected a few times. This chain connects TRBV30 to TRBJ1-5; D gene uncertain. CDR3 length: 15 residues. Germline V gene sequence: CDR1 GTSNPN, CDR2 SVGIG (reference sequence). Between the trimmed V and J ends, which lost 2 bases and 5 bases, there was a span of 16 bases. CDR3 coding DNA: TGTGCCTGGAGTTCCGGACGGAAATTAGATCAGCCCCAGCATTTT. Amino acid sequence: CAWSSGRKLDQPQHF.

This clonotype has a count of ten or more. The chain combines TRBV28 with TRBJ2-7; 7 bases agree with TRBD1. Trimming cost V 4 bases and J 0 bases; bases outside gene matches: 9. This CDR3 region has 16 residues. Germline V gene data show CDR1 as MDHEN and CDR2 as SYDVKM. Written as DNA, the CDR3 is TGTGCCAGCAGTTCCTTGGGTTGGGACAGCTCCTACGAGCAGTACTTC. Encoded protein: CASSSLGWDSSYEQYF.

This clonotype was found many times. This chain links TRBV10-3 with TRBJ2-7; D call uncertain. The CDR3 runs 13 residues. CDR1 ENHRY and CDR2 SYGVKD come from the germline V gene. Trimming pared 3 bases from V and 4 bases from J, leaving 10 bases between. CDR3 coding DNA: TGTGCCATCAGTGAAAGAAGCGTATACGAGCAGTACTTC. Translating gives CAISERSVYEQYF.

This clonotype has at least ten counts. The genes are TRBV6-1 and TRBJ2-6; 8 nucleotides agree with TRBD2. Germline V gene data show CDR1 as MNHNS and CDR2 as SASEGT. The CDR3 sequence is 18 residues long. With V trimmed by 6 bases and J by 0 bases, 10 bases remained unmatched. The CDR3 sequence is CASSPSGGFVSGANVLTF. The CDR3 DNA reads as TGTGCCAGCAGCCCGAGCGGGGGTTTTGTCTCTGGGGCCAACGTCCTGACTTTC.

This clonotype was counted many times. The rearrangement links TRBV7-9 to TRBJ2-7, with D tentatively TRBD1 (5 bases). Trimming pared 4 bases from V and 2 bases from J, leaving 15 bases between. This CDR3 has 15 residues. Germline V gives CDR1 SEHNR, CDR2 FQNEAQ (reference sequence). The CDR3 region is CASSYVTWGPYEQYF. Here the CDR3 DNA reads TGTGCCAGCAGCTACGTTACCTGGGGCCCCTACGAGCAGTACTTC. Complete variable domain (other parts from reference TRBV7-9 and TRBJ2-7): DTGVSQNPRHKITKRGQNVTFRCDPISEHNRLYWYRQTLGQGPEFLTYFQNEAQLEKSRLLSDRFSAERPKGSFSTLEIQRTEQGDSAMYLCASSYVTWGPYEQYFGPGTRLTVT.

The sample holds many counts of this clonotype. This sequence joins TRBV5-6 and TRBJ2-7, with D tentatively TRBD2 (6 bases). Germline values: CDR1 SGHDT, CDR2 YYEEEE. V lost 7 bases and J 3 bases, leaving 20 bases between the germline ends. The CDR3 is 15 residues long. The chain's CDR3 is CASGHGTLGYYEQYF. The CDR3 bases are TGTGCCAGCGGTCACGGGACTCTTGGTTACTACGAGCAGTACTTC.

This clonotype was observed many times. The chain combines TRBV3-1 with TRBJ2-1; 9 bases map to TRBD2. The CDR3 consists of 16 residues. Germline CDR1 is LGHDT and CDR2 is YNNKEL (reference sequence). Losses at the gene ends were 0 bases for V and 8 bases for J; bases not matched to a gene: 8. Here the CDR3 reads CASSQDRRGGLDEQFF. The CDR3 nucleotides read TGTGCCAGCAGCCAAGATAGGCGGGGGGGCCTAGATGAGCAGTTCTTC.

This clonotype was seen ten or more times. The chain links TRBV5-1 to TRBJ2-6; no definite D call. With 4 bases removed from V and 2 bases from J, the gap between germline ends came to 10 bases. This CDR3 spans 15 amino acids. Germline values: CDR1 SGHRS, CDR2 YFSETQ. CDR3 sequence reads: CASSHSRTGANVLTF. The CDR3 region has the DNA TGCGCCAGCAGCCACAGTAGAACTGGGGCCAACGTCCTGACTTTC. The variable domain in full, with the rest retrieved from reference TRBV5-1 and TRBJ2-6, is KAGVTQTPRYLIKTRGQQVTLSCSPISGHRSVSWYQQTPGQGLQFLFEYFSETQRNKGNFPGRFSGRQFSNSRSEMNVSTLELGDSALYLCASSHSRTGANVLTFGAGSRLTVL.

This clonotype was counted between two and nine times. The V call is TRBV2, the J call TRBJ2-7; D ambiguous. Germline CDR1 reads SNHLY; CDR2 reads FYNNEI. The CDR3 loop spans 11 amino acids. Trimming removed 8 bases at V and 7 bases at J, with 12 bases between. For the CDR3, the DNA is TGTGCCAGCTATCAATTGGGTGAGCAGTACTTC. The encoded protein is CASYQLGEQYF.

This clonotype was seen ten or more times. J is TRBJ2-1 and V is TRBV28; 7 bases are a match to TRBD2. CDR1 and CDR2 from the germline V gene are MDHEN and SYDVKM. V trimming: 5 bases; J trimming: 4 bases; junction bases outside the gene matches: 11. The CDR3 covers 16 residues. CDR3 sequence reads: CASSPRDYNSYNEQFF. In DNA, the CDR3 is TGTGCCAGCAGTCCCCGGGACTACAATTCGTACAATGAGCAGTTCTTC.